This TCR beta chain was found in a study of cytomegalovirus exposure and HLA in healthy donors. Study in general: As an earlier analysis found, roughly 180 million T cells yielded about 120 million unique TCR beta sequences.

This CDR3 is 13 amino acids long. CDR1 SNHLY and CDR2 FYNNEI come from the germline V gene. V trimming: 6 bases; J trimming: 1 base; junction bases outside the gene matches: 2. Study findings and constraints: Analysis performed later found approximately 17,000 TCR beta sequences associated with HLA alleles at 0.05 false discovery rate. It was only CMV serostatus that was available as immune exposure information. Presence/absence analyses rested on an assumption that sequencing depth was roughly uniform across donors.

PCR amplification relied on 60 Vbeta primers (plus 13 Jbeta primers). Libraries were prepared by immunoSEQ multiplex PCR; TCRdb keeps only in-frame clonotypes and omits some of them. The table lists 90,000 to 140,000 clones, about 81% of them singletons. On this clone itself: Antigen specificity is unknown.

The clonotype was recovered from a man aged 25-45 years in good health and CMV-seronegative. The sequenced sample consisted of PBMCs. V is TRBV2 and J is TRBJ2-5, with 7 nucleotides matching TRBD1. CDR3: CASRGQPQETQYF. CDR3 nucleotide sequence: TGTGCCAGCAGGGGACAGCCCCAAGAGACCCAGTACTTC.